Listed below are T cell receptor beta chains from one sample, sequenced in a study of T cells in Graves' hyperthyroidism and ophthalmopathy. TCRdb called the multiplex PCR reads again in MiXCR, with one record for every CDR3 protein. Of hundreds of thousands of distinct CDR3 sequences listed, roughly 17% are singletons. Sequencing was performed on blood. The receptor set was obtained from a woman between 18 and 30 years old with Graves' hyperthyroidism. Both conserved end residues are part of each CDR3. The D gene is left open where the match is weak. Clone size is shown for a subset of rows, as once, few, many or a class of expanded clone.

V gene: TRBV11-3; D gene: TRBD1; CDR3 length: 17; clone size: many; J gene: TRBJ2-1; CDR3 DNA: TGTGCCAGCAGCCCGGGACAGGGGGCTTCCTCTACGAATGAGCAGTTCTTC; CDR3 protein: CASSPGQGASSTNEQFF
V gene: TRBV6-1; D gene: NA; CDR3 length: 13; clone size: NA; J gene: TRBJ1-2; CDR3 DNA: TGTACCAGCAGTGAAGTAACAGAGGGTGCGGGCACCTTC; CDR3 protein: CTSSEVTEGAGTF
V gene: TRBV28; D gene: NA; CDR3 length: 15; clone size: many; J gene: TRBJ2-6; CDR3 DNA: TGTGCCAGCAGCCCTCTGGATACTGGGGCCAACGTCCTGACTTTC; CDR3 protein: CASSPLDTGANVLTF
V gene: TRBV25-1; D gene: TRBD2; CDR3 length: 19; clone size: few; J gene: TRBJ2-3; CDR3 DNA: TGTGCCAGCAGTGCTAGGACTAGCGGGATAGGGGGGACAGCAGATACGCAGTATTTT; CDR3 protein: CASSARTSGIGGTADTQYF
V gene: TRBV27; D gene: TRBD2; CDR3 length: 14; clone size: NA; J gene: TRBJ2-7; CDR3 DNA: TGTGCCAGCAGTTTTCGCGGGGGTCCCTACGAGCAGTACTTC; CDR3 protein: CASSFRGGPYEQYF
V gene: TRBV5-8; D gene: TRBD2; CDR3 length: 15; clone size: NA; J gene: TRBJ2-7; CDR3 DNA: TGTGCCAGCAGCCGCCTCAAGCGGGAGTCTTACGAGCAGTACTTC; CDR3 protein: CASSRLKRESYEQYF
V gene: TRBV28; D gene: NA; CDR3 length: 18; clone size: many; J gene: TRBJ2-6; CDR3 DNA: TGTGCCAGCAGCTCACAGGGCTACCCTCGCTCTGGGGCCAACGTCCTGACTTTC; CDR3 protein: CASSSQGYPRSGANVLTF
V gene: TRBV4-2; D gene: TRBD1; CDR3 length: 16; clone size: NA; J gene: TRBJ1-1; CDR3 DNA: TGTGCCAGCAGCCAAAAATGGACAGGCGGAAACACTGAAGCTTTCTTT; CDR3 protein: CASSQKWTGGNTEAFF
V gene: TRBV20-1; D gene: TRBD1; CDR3 length: 15; clone size: NA; J gene: TRBJ2-3; CDR3 DNA: TGCAGTGCGCGAGACCGGGACAGGGACATAAGCGTGCAGTATTTT; CDR3 protein: CSARDRDRDISVQYF
V gene: TRBV7-6; D gene: TRBD1; CDR3 length: 13; clone size: NA; J gene: TRBJ2-7; CDR3 DNA: TGTGCCAGCAGCTGGGGGACAGATTACGAGCAGTACTTC; CDR3 protein: CASSWGTDYEQYF
V gene: TRBV6-9; D gene: TRBD1; CDR3 length: 12; clone size: NA; J gene: TRBJ2-5; CDR3 DNA: TGTGCCAGCAGTTACCGAGGGGGCACCCAGTACTTC; CDR3 protein: CASSYRGGTQYF
V gene: TRBV20-1; D gene: NA; CDR3 length: 13; clone size: NA; J gene: TRBJ2-5; CDR3 DNA: TGCAGTGCTAGGGGACCAGCAAGAGCGGCCCAGTACTTC; CDR3 protein: CSARGPARAAQYF
V gene: TRBV14; D gene: TRBD2; CDR3 length: 16; clone size: NA; J gene: TRBJ2-1; CDR3 DNA: TGTGCCACCTCGCGGGTAGCGGGAGCTCGTGGCAATGAGCAGTTCTTC; CDR3 protein: CATSRVAGARGNEQFF
V gene: TRBV28; D gene: NA; CDR3 length: 13; clone size: few; J gene: TRBJ2-1; CDR3 DNA: TGTGCCACACGGGGCCTTTGGGGAAATGAGCAGTTCTTC; CDR3 protein: CATRGLWGNEQFF
V gene: TRBV5-1; D gene: NA; CDR3 length: 14; clone size: NA; J gene: TRBJ1-1; CDR3 DNA: TGCGCCAGCAGCCCGGGGACGCAGAACACTGAAGCTTTCTTT; CDR3 protein: CASSPGTQNTEAFF
V gene: TRBV18; D gene: TRBD1; CDR3 length: 15; clone size: many; J gene: TRBJ1-6; CDR3 DNA: TGTGCCAGCTCACCACGGGACAGGGGTTTGAGGCCCCTCCACTTT; CDR3 protein: CASSPRDRGLRPLHF
V gene: TRBV7-9; D gene: NA; CDR3 length: 13; clone size: NA; J gene: TRBJ2-1; CDR3 DNA: TGTGCCAGCAGCTTAGCGCTGGGGCATGAGCAGTTCTTC; CDR3 protein: CASSLALGHEQFF
V gene: TRBV3-1; D gene: NA; CDR3 length: 14; clone size: many; J gene: TRBJ2-5; CDR3 DNA: TGTGCCAGCAGCCCCTACAGGGAGCGAGAGACCCAGTACTTC; CDR3 protein: CASSPYRERETQYF
V gene: TRBV5-6; D gene: NA; CDR3 length: 15; clone size: many; J gene: TRBJ1-1; CDR3 DNA: TGTGCCAGCAGCTTCGTCGGGGGGCTTGGAACTGAAGCTTTCTTT; CDR3 protein: CASSFVGGLGTEAFF
V gene: TRBV7-8; D gene: TRBD1; CDR3 length: 22; clone size: NA; J gene: TRBJ2-7; CDR3 DNA: TGTGCCAGCAGCTCCCGGGACAGGGTAGCTTTCGTCCCATCGCGTGTCTTTTCCGAGCAGTACTTC; CDR3 protein: CASSSRDRVAFVPSRVFSEQYF
V gene: TRBV7-2; D gene: NA; CDR3 length: 15; clone size: many; J gene: TRBJ1-6; CDR3 DNA: TGTGCCAGCAGCATCATGGGCTCCTATAATTCACCCCTCCACTTT; CDR3 protein: CASSIMGSYNSPLHF
V gene: TRBV4-2; D gene: TRBD2; CDR3 length: 16; clone size: NA; J gene: TRBJ2-2; CDR3 DNA: TGTGCCAGCAGCCCGGAAGGGACTAGCGGAACGGGGGAGCTGTTTTTT; CDR3 protein: CASSPEGTSGTGELFF
V gene: TRBV6-1; D gene: TRBD2; CDR3 length: 15; clone size: few; J gene: TRBJ2-2; CDR3 DNA: TGTGCCAGCAGCAACGCCGGGGGGGGGGCCGGGGAGCTGTTTTTT; CDR3 protein: CASSNAGGGAGELFF
V gene: TRBV19; D gene: NA; CDR3 length: 16; clone size: NA; J gene: TRBJ1-6; CDR3 DNA: TGTGCCAGTAGTATAGGTGGAAGCTCCTATAATTCACCCCTCCACTTT; CDR3 protein: CASSIGGSSYNSPLHF
V gene: TRBV6-1; D gene: NA; CDR3 length: 15; clone size: NA; J gene: TRBJ2-7; CDR3 DNA: TGTGCCAGCAGCCTAGGGGTATCTACACCGGACGAGCAGTACTTC; CDR3 protein: CASSLGVSTPDEQYF
V gene: TRBV7-9; D gene: NA; CDR3 length: 14; clone size: many; J gene: TRBJ2-6; CDR3 DNA: TGTGCCAGCAGCCTCCGCTCTGGGGCCAACGTCCTGACTTTC; CDR3 protein: CASSLRSGANVLTF
V gene: TRBV7-9; D gene: NA; CDR3 length: 15; clone size: NA; J gene: TRBJ2-7; CDR3 DNA: TGTGCCAGCAGCGCCACAGGCCCCCCAGCCTACGAGCAGTACTTC; CDR3 protein: CASSATGPPAYEQYF
V gene: TRBV12-5; D gene: NA; CDR3 length: 15; clone size: NA; J gene: TRBJ1-5; CDR3 DNA: TGTGCTAGTGGTTTGGGAGCGGGGGACAATCAGCCCCAGCATTTT; CDR3 protein: CASGLGAGDNQPQHF
V gene: TRBV27; D gene: NA; CDR3 length: 13; clone size: few; J gene: TRBJ1-2; CDR3 DNA: TGTGCCAGCAGTTTCAGGGAGGATGATGGCTACACCTTC; CDR3 protein: CASSFREDDGYTF
V gene: TRBV7-8; D gene: TRBD2; CDR3 length: 16; clone size: NA; J gene: TRBJ2-5; CDR3 DNA: TGTGCCAGCAGCCTTATGAGGACTAGCGGACAAGAGACCCAGTACTTC; CDR3 protein: CASSLMRTSGQETQYF
V gene: TRBV6-1; D gene: NA; CDR3 length: 14; clone size: many; J gene: TRBJ1-1; CDR3 DNA: TGTGCCAGCAGTCGGGACATAATGAACACTGAAGCTTTCTTT; CDR3 protein: CASSRDIMNTEAFF
V gene: TRBV5-6; D gene: NA; CDR3 length: 16; clone size: many; J gene: TRBJ2-1; CDR3 DNA: TGTGCCAGCAGCTTGGGGCCCGTTGACAGCTATAATGAGCAGTTCTTC; CDR3 protein: CASSLGPVDSYNEQFF
V gene: TRBV12-3/TRBV12-4; D gene: TRBD1; CDR3 length: 18; clone size: many; J gene: TRBJ1-5; CDR3 DNA: TGTGCCAGCAGACCGTCCGGACAGGGTACTTATAGCAATCAGCCCCAGCATTTT; CDR3 protein: CASRPSGQGTYSNQPQHF
V gene: TRBV5-5; D gene: NA; CDR3 length: 15; clone size: few; J gene: TRBJ2-3; CDR3 DNA: TGTGCCAGCAGATCGCTAGTGGGAGCCGCAGATACGCAGTATTTT; CDR3 protein: CASRSLVGAADTQYF
V gene: TRBV13; D gene: NA; CDR3 length: 16; clone size: NA; J gene: TRBJ1-3; CDR3 DNA: TGTGCCAGCAGCTTAGGTGGAGGGCCAGGGGGAAACACCATATATTTT; CDR3 protein: CASSLGGGPGGNTIYF
V gene: TRBV6-1; D gene: TRBD2; CDR3 length: 13; clone size: NA; J gene: TRBJ2-1; CDR3 DNA: TGTGCCAGCAGTGAGGGACTAGCGAATGAGCAGTTCTTC; CDR3 protein: CASSEGLANEQFF
V gene: TRBV7-9; D gene: NA; CDR3 length: 11; clone size: few; J gene: TRBJ2-2; CDR3 DNA: TGTGCCACCACGAATCCCGGGGAGCTGTTTTTT; CDR3 protein: CATTNPGELFF
V gene: TRBV5-1; D gene: NA; CDR3 length: 15; clone size: few; J gene: TRBJ2-3; CDR3 DNA: TGCGCCAGCAGCTTGAAGAGTTCTAGCACAGATACGCAGTATTTT; CDR3 protein: CASSLKSSSTDTQYF
V gene: TRBV24-1; D gene: NA; CDR3 length: 15; clone size: few; J gene: TRBJ2-3; CDR3 DNA: TGTGCCACCAGTGATTTGGGGGACCGTATAGATACGCAGTATTTT; CDR3 protein: CATSDLGDRIDTQYF
V gene: TRBV5-5; D gene: NA; CDR3 length: 14; clone size: NA; J gene: TRBJ1-2; CDR3 DNA: TGTGCCAGCAGCCGCGTCGAGTCTTCCTATGGCTACACCTTC; CDR3 protein: CASSRVESSYGYTF
V gene: TRBV3-1; D gene: TRBD2; CDR3 length: 16; clone size: many; J gene: TRBJ2-3; CDR3 DNA: TGTGCCAGCAGCCAAGAGGCTAGCGGGATGGCAGATACGCAGTATTTT; CDR3 protein: CASSQEASGMADTQYF
V gene: TRBV10-3; D gene: TRBD2; CDR3 length: 14; clone size: once; J gene: TRBJ2-7; CDR3 DNA: TGTGCCATCAGTCCGGGACTAGAACCCTACGAGCAGTACTTC; CDR3 protein: CAISPGLEPYEQYF
V gene: TRBV6-2/TRBV6-3; D gene: NA; CDR3 length: 15; clone size: NA; J gene: TRBJ1-1; CDR3 DNA: TGTGCCAGCAGTTCAATACAGGGAATTCACACTGAAGCTTTCTTT; CDR3 protein: CASSSIQGIHTEAFF
V gene: TRBV6-6; D gene: NA; CDR3 length: 19; clone size: few; J gene: TRBJ1-6; CDR3 DNA: TGTGCCAGCAGTTACTCGGTTGCGCTTGGGGGATCCTATAATTCACCCCTCCACTTT; CDR3 protein: CASSYSVALGGSYNSPLHF
V gene: TRBV5-6; D gene: TRBD1; CDR3 length: 15; clone size: NA; J gene: TRBJ2-1; CDR3 DNA: TGTGCCAGCAGCTTTCCGGGACAGGCGTACAATGAGCAGTTCTTC; CDR3 protein: CASSFPGQAYNEQFF
V gene: TRBV6-2/TRBV6-3; D gene: NA; CDR3 length: 15; clone size: many; J gene: TRBJ1-5; CDR3 DNA: TGTGCCAGCGTCAACAGGAACGGAGGCAATCAGCCCCAGCATTTT; CDR3 protein: CASVNRNGGNQPQHF
V gene: TRBV6-1; D gene: TRBD1; CDR3 length: 20; clone size: NA; J gene: TRBJ2-1; CDR3 DNA: TGTGCCAGCAGTGAAGCTTGGCCAGGGGGCGCAGTAATCTCCTACAATGAGCAGTTCTTC; CDR3 protein: CASSEAWPGGAVISYNEQFF